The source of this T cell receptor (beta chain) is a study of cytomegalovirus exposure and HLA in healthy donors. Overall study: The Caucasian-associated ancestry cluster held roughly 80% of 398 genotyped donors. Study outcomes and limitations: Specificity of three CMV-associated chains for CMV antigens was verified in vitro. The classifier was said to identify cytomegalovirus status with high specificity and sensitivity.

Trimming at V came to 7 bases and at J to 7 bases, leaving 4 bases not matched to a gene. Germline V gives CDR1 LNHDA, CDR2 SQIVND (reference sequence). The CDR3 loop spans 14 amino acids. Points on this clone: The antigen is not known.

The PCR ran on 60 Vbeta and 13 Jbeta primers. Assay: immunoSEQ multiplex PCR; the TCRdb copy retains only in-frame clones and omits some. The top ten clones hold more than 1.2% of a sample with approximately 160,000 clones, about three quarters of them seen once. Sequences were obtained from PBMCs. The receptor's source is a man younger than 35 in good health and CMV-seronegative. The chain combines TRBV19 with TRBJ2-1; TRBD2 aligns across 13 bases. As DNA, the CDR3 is TGTGCCAGTAACCCGGGACTAGCGGGAAATGAGCAGTTCTTC. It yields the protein CASNPGLAGNEQFF. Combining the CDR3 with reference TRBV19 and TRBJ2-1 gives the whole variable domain DGGITQSPKYLFRKEGQNVTLSCEQNLNHDAMYWYRQDPGQGLRLIYYSQIVNDFQKGDIAEGYSVSREKKESFPLTVTSAQKNPTAFYLCASNPGLAGNEQFFGPGTRLTVL.